The entry below gives a single TCR beta chain sequence along with its context. Its antigen is still unknown. The read falls 3 residues short of the CDR3 end, and the missing part is taken from the germline J gene. This CDR3 spans 12 amino acids. Germline-derived CDR1 and CDR2 are DFQATT and SNEGSKA (reference sequence). These data come from a study of T cells in women clearing cervical HPV infection. Background on the study: Controls' single incident HPV16 infection cleared within 12 months without precancer. Regarding the study as a whole: Repertoire richness, not evenness, was significantly elevated in CIN3+ cases versus controls. Timing of associations relative to infection is unclear; T-cell subsets were not isolated. Combining TCR richness with V gene abundances gave approximately 0.8 AUC.

TCRdb's copy holds only in-frame clones and misses some; the assay was immunoSEQ multiplex PCR. The table for this sample gives 15,000 to 20,000 clones. The clonotype was recovered from a woman between 18 and 69 years old with a cervical HPV16 infection that either progressed to CIN3+ or cleared (not recorded which). The rearrangement uses TRBV20-1 and TRBJ1-2; TRBD1 agrees at 9 bases. Sequencing input: blood buffy coat. The part of the CDR3 DNA that was read is TGCAGTGCAAAACAGGGGGCGGAAGGC. Its protein is CSAKQGAEG. The full CDR3 reads CSAKQGAEGYTF.